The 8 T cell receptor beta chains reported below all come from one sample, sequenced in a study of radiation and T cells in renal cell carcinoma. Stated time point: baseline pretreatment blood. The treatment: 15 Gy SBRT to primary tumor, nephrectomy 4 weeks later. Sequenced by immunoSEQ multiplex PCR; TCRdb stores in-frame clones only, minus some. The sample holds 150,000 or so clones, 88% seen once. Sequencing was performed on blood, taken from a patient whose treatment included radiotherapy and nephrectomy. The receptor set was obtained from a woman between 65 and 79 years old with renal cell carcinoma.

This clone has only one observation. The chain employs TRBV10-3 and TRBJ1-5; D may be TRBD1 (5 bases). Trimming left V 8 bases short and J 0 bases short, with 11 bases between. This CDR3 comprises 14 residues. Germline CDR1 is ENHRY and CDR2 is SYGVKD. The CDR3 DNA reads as TGTGCCATCTCGACAGAGTATAGCAATCAGCCCCAGCATTTT. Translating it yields CAISTEYSNQPQHF.

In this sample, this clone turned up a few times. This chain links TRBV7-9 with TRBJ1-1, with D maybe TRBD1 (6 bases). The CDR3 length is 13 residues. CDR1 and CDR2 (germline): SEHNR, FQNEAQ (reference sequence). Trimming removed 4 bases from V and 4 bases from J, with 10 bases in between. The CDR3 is CASSWGQSTEAFF. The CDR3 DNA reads TGTGCCAGCAGCTGGGGGCAGTCCACTGAAGCTTTCTTT.

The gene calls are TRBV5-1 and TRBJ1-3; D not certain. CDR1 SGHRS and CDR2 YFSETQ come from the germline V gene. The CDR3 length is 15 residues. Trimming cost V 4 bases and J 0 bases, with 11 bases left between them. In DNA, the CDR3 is TGCGCCAGCAGCCCTGACCGAGTCTCTGGAAACACCATATATTTT. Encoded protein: CASSPDRVSGNTIYF.

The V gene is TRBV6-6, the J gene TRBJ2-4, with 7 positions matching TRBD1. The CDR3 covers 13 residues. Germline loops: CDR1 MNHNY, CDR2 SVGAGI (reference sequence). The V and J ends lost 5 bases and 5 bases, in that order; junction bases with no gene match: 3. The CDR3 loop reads CASSQTGENIQYF. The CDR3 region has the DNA TGTGCCAGCAGTCAAACAGGGGAAAACATTCAGTACTTC.

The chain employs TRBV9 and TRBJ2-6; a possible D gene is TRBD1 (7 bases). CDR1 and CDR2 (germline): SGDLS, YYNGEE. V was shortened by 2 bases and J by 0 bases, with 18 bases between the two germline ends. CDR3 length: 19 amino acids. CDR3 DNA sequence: TGTGCCAGCAGCGTCACGCGGGACAGCCAGAGCTCTGGGGCCAACGTCCTGACTTTC. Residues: CASSVTRDSQSSGANVLTF.

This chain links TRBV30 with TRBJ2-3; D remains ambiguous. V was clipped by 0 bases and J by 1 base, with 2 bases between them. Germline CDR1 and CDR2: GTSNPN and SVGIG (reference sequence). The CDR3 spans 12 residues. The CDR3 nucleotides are TGTGCCTGGAGTGTACGCACAGATACGCAGTATTTT. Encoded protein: CAWSVRTDTQYF.

The DNA of the CDR3 is TGCGCCAGCAGACAGGGGGAAAACTATGGCTACACCTTC. Protein product: CASRQGENYGYTF. The chain carries TRBV10-1 and TRBJ1-2; 8 positions agree with TRBD1. The ends lost 6 bases at V and 2 bases at J; junction bases unmatched: 2. The germline CDR1 and CDR2 sequences are WNHNN and SYGVQD (reference sequence). The CDR3 is 13 residues long.

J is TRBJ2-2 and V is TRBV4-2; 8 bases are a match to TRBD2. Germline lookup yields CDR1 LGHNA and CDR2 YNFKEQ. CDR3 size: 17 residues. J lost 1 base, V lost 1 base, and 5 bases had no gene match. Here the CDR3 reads CASSQGSGGRNTGELFF. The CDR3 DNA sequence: TGTGCCAGCAGCCAAGGGAGCGGGGGCCGGAACACCGGGGAGCTGTTTTTT.